The T cell receptor (beta chain) described here comes from a study of vaccination and CD4 T cells after COVID-19. Notes on this clonotype: The antigen is not known.

Stated treatment: roughly 11-day PBMC culture with coronavirus spike peptide pools or control peptides (ViraFEST assay). Positive PCR dates spanned March to December 2020, predating US Alpha, Beta and Delta variants. Germline V gene lookup returns CDR1 SNHLY and CDR2 FYNNEI. V lost 1 base to trimming and J lost 4 bases, with 10 bases between them. The CDR3 has 14 residues. The Oncomine TCR Beta short-read assay sequenced DNA from cultured CD4+ T cells. One entry per CDR3 protein results from TCRdb running MiXCR on the PCR reads. The sample includes about 19,000 distinct CDR3 sequences, around 55% of them seen just once.

This chain links TRBV2 with TRBJ1-1; a weak D match, TRBD1 (5 bases). This TCR came from a human donor who had recovered from COVID-19. What was sequenced was CD4+ T cells from blood, cultured in vitro. The CDR3 here is CASSEERRATEAFF. DNA of the CDR3: TGTGCCAGCAGTGAAGAACGCAGGGCCACTGAAGCTTTCTTT.